This T cell receptor beta chain was identified during a study of blood T cell repertoires in COVID-19. About the study: T cells, B-cell-depleted T cells, or PBMCs provided the cDNA or gDNA that served as material.

In the original analysis: Estimates of nucleated cell counts were drawn from the amplification of reference gene primers. Repertoires were generated with immunoSEQ multiplex PCR, while TCRdb's copy carries only in-frame clones and drops some. The V and J calls and clone size were taken over from that table, and D and trimming were inferred from the DNA. The sample holds around 83,000 clones, 75% to 90% seen once. J was trimmed by 2 bases and V by 1 base; bases with no gene match: 15. The CDR3 has 19 amino acids. This sequence was found in a man aged 65 to 79 with active or convalescent COVID-19. This sequence joins TRBV5-3 and TRBJ2-3; 8 bases align to TRBD2. TRBV5-3 is marked as an open reading frame, function uncertain. Sequenced sample: peripheral blood. The CDR3 DNA is TGTGCCAGAAGCTTGTCAGCGGGAGCATCCTGGCCCTTCACAGATACGCAGTATTTT. Translating gives CARSLSAGASWPFTDTQYF.